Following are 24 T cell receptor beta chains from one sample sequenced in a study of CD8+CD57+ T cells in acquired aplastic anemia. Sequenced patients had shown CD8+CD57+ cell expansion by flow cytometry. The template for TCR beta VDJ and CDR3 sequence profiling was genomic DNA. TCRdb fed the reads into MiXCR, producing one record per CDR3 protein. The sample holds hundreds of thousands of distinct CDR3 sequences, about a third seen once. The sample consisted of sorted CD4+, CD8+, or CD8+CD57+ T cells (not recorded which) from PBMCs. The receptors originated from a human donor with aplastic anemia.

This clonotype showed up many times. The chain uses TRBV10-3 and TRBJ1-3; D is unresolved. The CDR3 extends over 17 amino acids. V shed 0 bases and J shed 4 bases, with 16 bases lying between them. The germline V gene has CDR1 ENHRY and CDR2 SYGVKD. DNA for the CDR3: TGTGCCATCAGTGAGTCATGGGTTGCGGCAGAAGGAAACACCATATATTTT. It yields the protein CAISESWVAAEGNTIYF.

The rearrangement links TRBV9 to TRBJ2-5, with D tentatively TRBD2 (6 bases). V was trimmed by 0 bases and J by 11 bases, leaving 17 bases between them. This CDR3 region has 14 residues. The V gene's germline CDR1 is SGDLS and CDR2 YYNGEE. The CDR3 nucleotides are TGTGCCAGCAGCGTAGGGGAGGCCTACAATGAGCAGTACTTC. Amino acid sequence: CASSVGEAYNEQYF. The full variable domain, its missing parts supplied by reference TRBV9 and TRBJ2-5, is DSGVTQTPKHLITATGQRVTLRCSPRSGDLSVYWYQQSLDQGLQFLIQYYNGEERAKGNILERFSAQQFPDLHSELNLSSLELGDSALYFCASSVGEAYNEQYFGPGTRLLVL.

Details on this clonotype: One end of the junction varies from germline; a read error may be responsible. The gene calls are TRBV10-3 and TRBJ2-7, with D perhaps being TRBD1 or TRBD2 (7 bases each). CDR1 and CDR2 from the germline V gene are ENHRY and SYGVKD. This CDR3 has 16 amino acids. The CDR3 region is CASSMPRTGGSNEQYF. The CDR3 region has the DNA TGTGCCAGCAGTATGCCCCGGACAGGCGGGAGTAACGAGCAGTACTTC.

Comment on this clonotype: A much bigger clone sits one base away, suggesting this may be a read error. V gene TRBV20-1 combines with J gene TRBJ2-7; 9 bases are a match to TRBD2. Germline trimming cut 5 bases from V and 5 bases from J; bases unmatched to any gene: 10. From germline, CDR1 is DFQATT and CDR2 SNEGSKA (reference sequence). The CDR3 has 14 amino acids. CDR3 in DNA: TGCAGTGCTGGAGGGCGGGAGGGCCATGACGAGCAGTACTTC. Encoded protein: CSAGGREGHDEQYF.

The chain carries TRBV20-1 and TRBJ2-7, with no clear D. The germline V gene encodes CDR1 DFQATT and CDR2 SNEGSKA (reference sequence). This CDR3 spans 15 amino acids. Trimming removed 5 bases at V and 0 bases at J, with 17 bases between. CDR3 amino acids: CSALPSARSSYEQYF. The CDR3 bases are TGCAGTGCTCTCCCATCGGCGAGAAGCTCCTACGAGCAGTACTTC.

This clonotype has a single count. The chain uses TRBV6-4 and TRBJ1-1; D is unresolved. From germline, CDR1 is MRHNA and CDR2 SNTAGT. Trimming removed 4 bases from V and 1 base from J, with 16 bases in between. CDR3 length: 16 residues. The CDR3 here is CASSARGGLPNTEAFF. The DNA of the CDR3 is TGTGCCAGCAGTGCTAGAGGTGGACTTCCGAACACTGAAGCTTTCTTT.

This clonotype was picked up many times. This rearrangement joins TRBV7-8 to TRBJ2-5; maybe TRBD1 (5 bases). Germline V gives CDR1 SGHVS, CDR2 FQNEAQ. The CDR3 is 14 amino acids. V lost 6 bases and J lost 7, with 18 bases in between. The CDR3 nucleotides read TGTGCCAGCAGGCTATCGGACACGTCAAGGACCCAGTACTTC. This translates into CASRLSDTSRTQYF.

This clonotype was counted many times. The CDR3 loop is CSAADRDQPQHF. The CDR3 DNA follows: TGCAGTGCGGCTGACAGAGATCAGCCCCAGCATTTT. This chain links TRBV20-1 with TRBJ1-5, with D possibly matching TRBD1 (5 bases). Trimming stripped 6 bases from V and 5 bases from J, with 11 bases between. Germline V gene sequence: CDR1 DFQATT, CDR2 SNEGSKA (reference sequence). The CDR3 has 12 amino acids.

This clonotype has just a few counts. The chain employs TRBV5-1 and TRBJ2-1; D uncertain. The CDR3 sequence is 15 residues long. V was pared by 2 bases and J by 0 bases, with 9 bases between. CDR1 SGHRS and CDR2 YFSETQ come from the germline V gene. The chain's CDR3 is CASSFSFDSYNEQFF. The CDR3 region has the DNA TGCGCCAGCAGCTTTAGCTTTGACTCCTACAATGAGCAGTTCTTC.

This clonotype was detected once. This CDR3 reads CAISEKGRRTEAFF. Written as DNA, the CDR3 is TGTGCCATCAGTGAAAAGGGGAGGCGGACTGAAGCTTTCTTT. The chain uses TRBV10-3 and TRBJ1-1; TRBD1 is a possible D gene (5 bases). The CDR3 runs 14 residues. Between the trimmed V and J ends, which lost 3 bases and 5 bases, there was a span of 13 bases. Germline lookup yields CDR1 ENHRY and CDR2 SYGVKD.

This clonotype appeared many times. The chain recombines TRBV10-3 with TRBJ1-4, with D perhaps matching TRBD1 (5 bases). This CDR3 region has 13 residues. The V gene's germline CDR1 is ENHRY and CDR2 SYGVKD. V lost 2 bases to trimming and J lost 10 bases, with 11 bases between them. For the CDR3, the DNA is TGTGCCATCAGTGAGGAGGGGTTCGCAAAACTGTTTTTT. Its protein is CAISEEGFAKLFF.

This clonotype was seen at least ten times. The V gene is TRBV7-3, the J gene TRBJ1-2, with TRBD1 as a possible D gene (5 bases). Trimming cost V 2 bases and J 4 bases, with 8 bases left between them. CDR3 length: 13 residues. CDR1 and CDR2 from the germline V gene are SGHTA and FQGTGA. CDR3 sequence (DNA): TGTGCCAGCAGCTTAGAAGGGGCCTATGGCTACACCTTC. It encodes CASSLEGAYGYTF.

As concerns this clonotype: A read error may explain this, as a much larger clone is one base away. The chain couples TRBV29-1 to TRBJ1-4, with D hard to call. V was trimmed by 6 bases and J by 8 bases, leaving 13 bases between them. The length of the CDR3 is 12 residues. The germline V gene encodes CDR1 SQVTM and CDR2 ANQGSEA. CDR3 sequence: CSVGEPGEKLFF. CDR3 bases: TGCAGCGTCGGGGAACCGGGAGAAAAACTGTTTTTT.

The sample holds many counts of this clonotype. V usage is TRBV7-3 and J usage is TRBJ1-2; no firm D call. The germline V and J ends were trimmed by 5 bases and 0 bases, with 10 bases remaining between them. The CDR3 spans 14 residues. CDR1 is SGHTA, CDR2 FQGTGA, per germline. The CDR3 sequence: CASSNDTANYGYTF. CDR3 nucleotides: TGTGCCAGCAGCAACGACACCGCTAACTATGGCTACACCTTC.

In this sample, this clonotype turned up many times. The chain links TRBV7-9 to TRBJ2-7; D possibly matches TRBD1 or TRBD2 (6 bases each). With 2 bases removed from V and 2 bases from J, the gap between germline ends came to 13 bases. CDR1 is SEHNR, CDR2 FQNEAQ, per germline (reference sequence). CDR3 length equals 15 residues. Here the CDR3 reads CASSLLGGTTYEQYF. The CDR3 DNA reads TGTGCCAGCAGCTTATTGGGCGGGACAACCTACGAGCAGTACTTC.

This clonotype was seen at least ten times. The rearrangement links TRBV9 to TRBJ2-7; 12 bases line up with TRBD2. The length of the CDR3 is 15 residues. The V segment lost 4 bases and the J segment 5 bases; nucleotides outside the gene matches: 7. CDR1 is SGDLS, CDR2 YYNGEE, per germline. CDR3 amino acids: CASSRTSGIPHEQYF. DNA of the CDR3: TGTGCCAGCAGCCGGACTAGCGGGATCCCCCACGAGCAGTACTTC.

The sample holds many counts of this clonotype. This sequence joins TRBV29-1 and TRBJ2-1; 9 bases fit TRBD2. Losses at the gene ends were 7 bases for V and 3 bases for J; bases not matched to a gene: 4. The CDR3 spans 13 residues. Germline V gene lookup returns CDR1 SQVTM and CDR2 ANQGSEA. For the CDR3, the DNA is TGCAGCGCTAATAGCGGGAGCTACAATGAGCAGTTCTTC. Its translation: CSANSGSYNEQFF.

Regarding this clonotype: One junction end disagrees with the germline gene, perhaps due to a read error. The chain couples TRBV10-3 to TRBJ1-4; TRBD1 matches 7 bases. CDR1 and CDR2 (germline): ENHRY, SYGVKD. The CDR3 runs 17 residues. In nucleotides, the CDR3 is TGTGCCAGCAGTTACGGTACAGGGGCCCTCCCCAATGAAAAACTGTTTTTT. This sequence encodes CASSYGTGALPNEKLFF.

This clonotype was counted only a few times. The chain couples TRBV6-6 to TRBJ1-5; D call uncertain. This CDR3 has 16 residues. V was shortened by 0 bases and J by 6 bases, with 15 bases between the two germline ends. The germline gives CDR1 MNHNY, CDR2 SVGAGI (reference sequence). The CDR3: CASSYSNVGWGQPQHF. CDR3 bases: TGTGCCAGCAGTTACTCGAACGTCGGGTGGGGTCAGCCCCAGCATTTT.

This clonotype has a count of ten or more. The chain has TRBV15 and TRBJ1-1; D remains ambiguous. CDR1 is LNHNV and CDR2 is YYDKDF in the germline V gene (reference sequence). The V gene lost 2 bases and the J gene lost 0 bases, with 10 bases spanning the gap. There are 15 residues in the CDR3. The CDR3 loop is CATSRPRRLNTEAFF. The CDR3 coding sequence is TGTGCCACCAGCAGACCCAGGCGGTTGAACACTGAAGCTTTCTTT.

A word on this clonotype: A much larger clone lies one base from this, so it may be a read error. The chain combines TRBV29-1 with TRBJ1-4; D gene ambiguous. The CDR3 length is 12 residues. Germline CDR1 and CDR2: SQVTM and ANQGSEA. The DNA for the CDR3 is TGCAGCGTTCTCACCACTAATGAAAAACCGTTTTTT. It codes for CSVLTTNEKPFF.

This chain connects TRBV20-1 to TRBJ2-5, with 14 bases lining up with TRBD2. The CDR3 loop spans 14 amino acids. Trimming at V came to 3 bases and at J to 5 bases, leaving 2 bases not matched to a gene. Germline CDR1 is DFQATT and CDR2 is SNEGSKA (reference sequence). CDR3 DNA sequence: TGCAGTGCTAGGGGACTAGCGGGAGTGGAGACCCAGTACTTC. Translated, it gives CSARGLAGVETQYF.

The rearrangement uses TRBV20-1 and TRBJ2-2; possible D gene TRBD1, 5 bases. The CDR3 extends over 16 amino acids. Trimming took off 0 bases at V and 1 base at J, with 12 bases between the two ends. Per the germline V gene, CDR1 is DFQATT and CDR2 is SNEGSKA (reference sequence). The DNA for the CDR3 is TGCAGTGCTAGAGATTCAGGGTTCGGGAACACCGGGGAGCTGTTTTTT. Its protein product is CSARDSGFGNTGELFF.

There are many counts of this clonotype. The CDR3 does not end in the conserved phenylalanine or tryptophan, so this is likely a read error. The CDR3 spells CASSESGWGGYTL. In nucleotides, the CDR3 is TGTGCCAGCAGTGAATCAGGGTGGGGTGGCTACACCCTC. The chain employs TRBV25-1 and TRBJ1-2, with D possibly matching TRBD1 (5 bases). V was clipped by 1 base and J by 7 bases, with 10 bases between them. There are 13 residues in the CDR3. The germline CDR1 and CDR2 sequences are MGHDK and SYGVNS.